This T cell receptor beta chain was profiled in a study of blood T cells in healthy people across ages. The study, taken as a whole, reports: Per million T cells, the diversity of TCR beta decreased roughly linearly as age advanced.

As regards this clonotype: The antigen remains unidentified.

The length of the CDR3 is 17 residues. Germline loops: CDR1 LGHNA, CDR2 YSLEER. After removal of 1 base from V and 4 bases from J, the junction contained 6 bases not matched to a gene. Total RNA extraction produced at least 6 micrograms (per sample) for the study. A second about 6 to 12 cycle PCR used barcoded and J-beta primers. Tags on each cDNA molecule came from a template-switch adaptor with 12 random nucleotides. Every individual sample yielded 2.5 million or more paired-end reads (each containing CDR3). One entry per CDR3 protein, called by TCRdb with MiXCR from the 5' RACE reads. This sample yields 1.5 million to 2 million distinct CDR3 sequences, of which approximately 40% are seen a single time; 20% to 25% belongs to the top ten.

Sequencing was carried out using blood. The chain links TRBV4-3 to TRBJ2-3; 12 bases fit TRBD2. The sequence was collected from a human donor in good health. The CDR3, as DNA: TGCGCCAGCAGCCAAGGAACTAGCGGGGGGACCGCAGATACGCAGTATTTT. Encoded protein: CASSQGTSGGTADTQYF.